The T cell receptor beta chain under discussion was sequenced for a study of a mutant IDH1 vaccine in newly diagnosed glioma. The V end was cut by 4 bases, the J end by 8 bases, with 15 bases between. The CDR3 runs to 15 residues. Germline values: CDR1 LNHDA, CDR2 SQIVND (reference sequence). The assay was immunoSEQ multiplex PCR, and TCRdb's table has in-frame clones only and misses some. The data show almost 25,000 clones, roughly 82% seen once. For this clone: As yet, its antigen is unknown.

Time point indicated: week 47, end of study. In every dose of vaccine, 300 ug of mutant IDH1 20-mer peptide was given alongside topical imiquimod. The TCR originated in a middle-aged man with glioma. Some clones in this sample may be carry-over from other donors' samples. The V call is TRBV19, the J call TRBJ1-6; D not resolved. Sequenced here: PBMCs, sampled from a glioma patient whose treatment included an IDH1 peptide vaccine. The CDR3 bases are TGTGCCAGTAGTAGGGGTTTGGTGTCGGATTCACCCCTCCACTTT. It codes for CASSRGLVSDSPLHF.